These 32 T cell receptor beta chains came from one sample sequenced in a study of shared T cell receptors in the human thymus. TCRdb's table, derived via immunoSEQ multiplex PCR, lists solely in-frame clones and lacks some. The table lists roughly 660,000 clones, around 89% of them singletons. The sample was also reused in another study, on human thymus T cells.

The specimen sequenced was thymocytes. All receptors come from a boy in the first two years of life with a congenital heart defect.

The gene calls are TRBV19 and TRBJ1-4; 9 bases align to TRBD1. Germline V lookup: CDR1 LNHDA, CDR2 SQIVND (reference sequence). V was pared by 6 bases and J by 8 bases, with 1 base of the junction left unmatched. The CDR3 has 12 residues. The CDR3 DNA reads as TGTGCCAGTAGCGACAGGGGGGAAAAACTGTTTTTT. Its protein product is CASSDRGEKLFF.

This sequence joins TRBV19 and TRBJ2-7; perhaps TRBD1 as D (5 bases). Trimming stripped 10 bases from V and 2 bases from J, with 12 bases between. Germline lookup yields CDR1 LNHDA and CDR2 SQIVND (reference sequence). The CDR3 runs 12 residues. The DNA of the CDR3 is TGTGCCACCCAGGGATCCACCTACGAGCAGTACTTC. Its translation is CATQGSTYEQYF.

The chain has TRBV27 and TRBJ2-7, with D perhaps matching TRBD1 (5 bases). With 3 bases removed from V and 2 bases from J, the gap between germline ends came to 11 bases. Germline values: CDR1 MNHEY, CDR2 SMNVEV (reference sequence). The CDR3 consists of 14 residues. In DNA, the CDR3 is TGTGCCAGCAGTTTGGCCAGGGCACCCTACGAGCAGTACTTC. Translating it yields CASSLARAPYEQYF.

This chain connects TRBV14 to TRBJ1-1; no clear D gene. The CDR3 is 15 amino acids. Germline CDR1 reads SGHDN; CDR2 reads FVKESK. V lost 4 bases and J 8 bases, leaving 20 bases between the germline ends. The CDR3 here is CASSPRGGREAEAFF. The CDR3 region has the DNA TGTGCCAGCAGCCCCCGGGGAGGGCGGGAGGCAGAAGCTTTCTTT.

The chain employs TRBV6-5 and TRBJ1-5; 8 bases are a match to TRBD1. CDR1 is MNHEY, CDR2 SVGAGI, per germline. This CDR3 contains 14 residues. Trimming took 6 bases from V and 7 from J; bases not matched to a gene: 8. CDR3 in amino acids: CASSPDRGAQPQHF. The CDR3 DNA reads as TGTGCCAGCAGCCCCGACAGGGGCGCACAGCCCCAGCATTTT.

The rearrangement uses TRBV5-5 and TRBJ2-3, with 12 bases lining up with TRBD2. Germline assignment: CDR1 SGHKS and CDR2 YYEKEE (reference sequence). Trimming removed 0 bases from V and 3 bases from J; junction bases left unmatched: 5. The CDR3 extends over 17 amino acids. CDR3 nucleotide sequence: TGTGCCAGCAGCTTGGGACTAGCGGGAGTGGTTACAGATACGCAGTATTTT. It codes for CASSLGLAGVVTDTQYF.

This clone was detected only a few times. The V call is TRBV2, the J call TRBJ2-1, with a weak D call TRBD2 (5 bases). The germline CDR1 and CDR2 sequences are SNHLY and FYNNEI. This CDR3 comprises 17 residues. With 2 bases removed from V and 0 bases from J, the gap between germline ends came to 14 bases. This chain's CDR3 is CASSEMASFGSYNEQFF. In nucleotides, the CDR3 is TGTGCCAGCAGTGAAATGGCTAGCTTCGGCTCCTACAATGAGCAGTTCTTC.

The rearrangement uses TRBV5-1 and TRBJ2-5; tentatively, D is TRBD2 (6 bases). Gene TRBJ2-7 matches the end of the DNA better, so the J call may be wrong. This CDR3 comprises 17 residues. CDR1 SGHRS and CDR2 YFSETQ come from the germline V gene. For the CDR3, the DNA is TGCGCCAGCAGCTTTCGGCCTAGCGTGTCCCTCTCCTACGAGCAGTACTTC. Translating it yields CASSFRPSVSLSYEQYF.

A single count supports this clone. This CDR3 is CASSSQGPDEQYF. CDR3 DNA sequence: TGTGCCAGCAGCTCCCAGGGGCCTGACGAGCAGTACTTC. V usage is TRBV5-4 and J usage is TRBJ2-7, with D possibly TRBD1 on 6 matching bases. The CDR3 spans 13 residues. V lost 3 bases and J lost 5, with 12 bases in between. The V gene's germline CDR1 is SGHNT and CDR2 YYREEE (reference sequence).

The V and J genes are TRBV7-2 and TRBJ2-7; D possibly corresponds to TRBD2 (6 bases). The CDR3 has 14 amino acids. The germline V and J ends were trimmed by 5 bases and 3 bases, with 14 bases remaining between them. Germline V gene lookup returns CDR1 SGHTA and CDR2 FQGNSA. The chain's CDR3 is CASSPRDSDYEQYF. The CDR3 bases are TGTGCCAGCAGCCCCCGGGACTCCGACTACGAGCAGTACTTC.

The chain carries TRBV28 and TRBJ2-2; 7 nucleotides line up with TRBD1. There are 14 residues in the CDR3. With V trimmed by 6 bases and J by 4 bases, 5 bases remained unmatched. Germline values: CDR1 MDHEN, CDR2 SYDVKM. In DNA, the CDR3 is TGTGCCAGCAGCTCGGGACAGTCCACCGGGGAGCTGTTTTTT. Encoded protein: CASSSGQSTGELFF.

In the case of this clone: Germline is not matched at one junction end, which may reflect a read error. The chain is built from TRBV5-8 and TRBJ1-1; D gene uncertain. CDR1 SGHTS and CDR2 YDEGEE come from the germline V gene. CDR3 size: 15 residues. CDR3 protein: CVSSLSAGLNTEAFF. In DNA form, the CDR3 reads TGTGTCAGCAGCTTGAGCGCGGGCCTGAACACTGAAGCTTTCTTT.

The chain has TRBV6-1 and TRBJ2-1, with D unresolved. The germline gives CDR1 MNHNS, CDR2 SASEGT. CDR3 length: 11 amino acids. V shed 3 bases and J shed 7 bases, with 4 bases lying between them. The CDR3 DNA follows: TGTGCCAGCAGTGATTTAAATGAGCAGTTCTTC. Residues: CASSDLNEQFF.

The V call is TRBV2, the J call TRBJ2-3; 7 bases line up with TRBD2. V dropped 4 bases and J dropped 2; count of bases not matched to a gene: 6. Germline V CDR1 and CDR2: SNHLY, FYNNEI. There are 15 residues in the CDR3. CDR3 region: CASSALAALTDTQYF. Written as DNA, the CDR3 is TGTGCCAGCAGTGCGCTAGCGGCCCTCACAGATACGCAGTATTTT.

The chain recombines TRBV6-1 with TRBJ2-7, with D possibly TRBD1 on 6 matching bases. The CDR3 extends over 14 amino acids. The germline V gene has CDR1 MNHNS and CDR2 SASEGT. The V and J ends lost 4 bases and 6 bases respectively, with 16 bases between them. The CDR3 loop is CASSGDLQGREQYF. DNA of the CDR3: TGTGCCAGCAGTGGGGATCTACAGGGTCGCGAGCAGTACTTC.

This chain joins TRBV18 and TRBJ2-7, with 10 nucleotides matching TRBD1. CDR1 and CDR2 from the germline V gene are KGHSH and LQKENI. The CDR3 covers 18 residues. Trimming cost V 4 bases and J 5 bases; bases outside gene matches: 17. The CDR3 DNA reads as TGTGCCAGCTCACTTGTTTCGAGACAGGGGGCGAGTGAGGACGAGCAGTACTTC. This gives the protein CASSLVSRQGASEDEQYF.

This chain joins TRBV28 and TRBJ2-7; D not certain. The V and J ends lost 10 bases and 0 bases respectively, with 13 bases between them. The CDR3 sequence is 13 residues long. Germline CDR1 and CDR2: MDHEN and SYDVKM. CDR3 sequence reads: CAIERPSSYEQYF. CDR3 in DNA: TGTGCCATCGAAAGGCCTAGCTCCTACGAGCAGTACTTC.

The chain is built from TRBV28 and TRBJ2-3; 13 positions match TRBD2. Unmatched junction bases numbered 14, after V lost 4 bases and J lost 4 bases. Germline CDR1 reads MDHEN; CDR2 reads SYDVKM. The CDR3 contains 19 residues. The CDR3 spells CASSSPVVTSGRGADTQYF. The CDR3 nucleotides read TGTGCCAGCAGTTCCCCCGTCGTTACTAGCGGGAGGGGGGCAGATACGCAGTATTTT.

This clone has more than one count but fewer than ten. The chain uses TRBV4-3 and TRBJ1-1, with TRBD1 identical over 7 bases. With V trimmed by 3 bases and J by 6 bases, 7 bases remained unmatched. This CDR3 spans 14 amino acids. From germline, CDR1 is LGHNA and CDR2 YSLEER. The CDR3 nucleotides are TGCGCCAGCAGCCATCAACAGGGGCCTTCTGAAGCTTTCTTT. Encoded protein: CASSHQQGPSEAFF.

This clone was found once. The V gene is TRBV5-4, the J gene TRBJ2-2, with D perhaps matching TRBD1 (6 bases). The V gene lost 4 bases and the J gene lost 0 bases, with 13 bases spanning the gap. The CDR3 runs 16 residues. Per germline, CDR1 SGHNT and CDR2 YYREEE (reference sequence). The CDR3 spells CASSRRRGTNTGELFF. CDR3 DNA: TGTGCCAGCAGCCGAAGAAGGGGGACGAACACCGGGGAGCTGTTTTTT.

The chain recombines TRBV7-9 with TRBJ1-3; 7 bases agree with TRBD1. Germline V gene sequence: CDR1 SEHNR, CDR2 FQNEAQ (reference sequence). There are 14 residues in the CDR3. The J segment lost 2 bases and the V segment lost 4 bases, leaving 2 bases of the junction unmatched. CDR3 nucleotides: TGTGCCAGCAGCTCTGGGACAGCTGGAAACACCATATATTTT. As protein: CASSSGTAGNTIYF.

The chain has TRBV6-5 and TRBJ2-2; weak D call: TRBD1 (5 bases). The CDR3 runs 15 residues. Germline CDR1 reads MNHEY; CDR2 reads SVGAGI. Trimming shortened V by 2 bases and J by 0 bases, and 7 bases separated the two germline ends. The CDR3 bases are TGTGCCAGCAGTTACAGGGGCGCGAACACCGGGGAGCTGTTTTTT. Its translation is CASSYRGANTGELFF.

This chain connects TRBV6-5 to TRBJ2-1, with 10 positions matching TRBD2. The V gene end was trimmed by 2 bases and the J gene end by 6 bases; junction bases not matched to a gene: 4. Germline CDR1 and CDR2: MNHEY and SVGAGI. The CDR3 runs 15 residues. The CDR3 here is CASSYGASGSNEQFF. DNA of the CDR3: TGTGCCAGCAGTTACGGGGCTAGCGGGAGCAATGAGCAGTTCTTC.

The chain joins TRBV4-1 to TRBJ2-2; D might be TRBD2 (5 bases). The CDR3 length is 17 residues. V shed 4 bases and J shed 0 bases, with 15 bases lying between them. CDR1 MGHRA and CDR2 YSYEKL come from the germline V gene. The CDR3 reads CASSLGLRAPNTGELFF. The CDR3 DNA reads TGCGCCAGCAGCCTGGGATTGCGGGCCCCGAACACCGGGGAGCTGTTTTTT.

This chain uses TRBV5-6 with TRBJ1-5, with a weak D call TRBD1 (6 bases). With 3 bases removed from V and 7 bases from J, the gap between germline ends came to 14 bases. Germline V gene lookup returns CDR1 SGHDT and CDR2 YYEEEE. The CDR3 has 14 residues. The CDR3 DNA is TGTGCCAGCAGCTACAGACAGGACGGACAGCCCCAGCATTTT. Encoded protein: CASSYRQDGQPQHF.

The gene calls are TRBV5-1 and TRBJ2-7; 9 bases align to TRBD1. The germline CDR1 and CDR2 sequences are SGHRS and YFSETQ. This CDR3 is 16 amino acids long. V was pared by 4 bases and J by 2 bases, with 10 bases of the junction left unmatched. CDR3 sequence reads: CASSVRTGTGPYEQYF. In DNA, the CDR3 is TGCGCCAGCAGCGTTCGAACCGGGACAGGGCCCTACGAGCAGTACTTC.

V usage is TRBV7-4 and J usage is TRBJ2-7; TRBD1 agrees at 7 bases. The CDR3 length is 16 residues. Germline loops: CDR1 SGHVT, CDR2 SQSDAQ. Germline trimming cut 3 bases from V and 3 bases from J; bases unmatched to any gene: 11. CDR3: CASSLGDSPWHYEQYF. The CDR3 DNA follows: TGTGCCAGCAGCTTGGGGGACAGCCCATGGCACTACGAGCAGTACTTC.

The rearrangement links TRBV19 to TRBJ2-1; 10 nucleotides line up with TRBD2. Per germline, CDR1 LNHDA and CDR2 SQIVND (reference sequence). This CDR3 comprises 19 residues. Unmatched junction bases numbered 16, after V lost 5 bases and J lost 3 bases. CDR3 coding DNA: TGTGCCAGTAGTGCAATCACTAGGGGGGGACTAGCGTACTACAATGAGCAGTTCTTC. Amino acid sequence: CASSAITRGGLAYYNEQFF.

V is TRBV5-1 and J is TRBJ2-7, with no clear D. Trimming left V 1 base short and J 5 bases short, with 16 bases between. The germline V gene encodes CDR1 SGHRS and CDR2 YFSETQ. This CDR3 region has 15 residues. DNA for the CDR3: TGCGCCAGCAGCTTGAGCTTGAGGCCGGCCCACGAGCAGTACTTC. Protein: CASSLSLRPAHEQYF.

This clone was seen more than once but under ten times. This sequence joins TRBV4-1 and TRBJ2-5; D is perhaps TRBD2 (6 bases). The CDR3 spans 15 residues. Trimming removed 4 bases from V and 5 bases from J, with 17 bases in between. Germline V CDR1 and CDR2: MGHRA, YSYEKL. The CDR3 sequence: CASSRGGIGGETQYF. The CDR3 DNA reads TGCGCCAGCAGCCGTGGGGGGATCGGCGGGGAGACCCAGTACTTC.

The V and J genes are TRBV6-1 and TRBJ1-2, with a possible D match to TRBD1 (6 bases). Germline assignment: CDR1 MNHNS and CDR2 SASEGT. The CDR3 is 14 residues long. V lost 6 bases, J lost 6 bases, and 17 bases lay in between. In nucleotides, the CDR3 is TGTGCCAGCAGGAACCACAGGGATAGGGATGGCTACACCTTC. It is translated as CASRNHRDRDGYTF.

This clone is a singleton in its sample. The V gene is TRBV7-2, the J gene TRBJ2-1; tentatively, D is TRBD2 (6 bases). The CDR3 contains 16 residues. Germline CDR1 SGHTA, CDR2 FQGNSA. V was trimmed by 4 bases and J by 6 bases, leaving 19 bases between them. CDR3 in amino acids: CASSSEERVIPNEQFF. CDR3 sequence (DNA): TGTGCCAGCAGCTCGGAGGAGCGGGTTATTCCCAATGAGCAGTTCTTC.